The TCR beta chain under discussion was sequenced for a study of somatic mutations in cytotoxic T cells in rheumatoid arthritis. In the study overall: Nearly 100% purity was obtained when some V beta antibody-stained T-cell populations were flow-sorted; these included V beta1+ cells sequenced for TCRB. General observations from the study: The slightly lower representation of TRBV07 among rheumatoid arthritis patients did not undergo correction for multiple comparisons.

The repertoire was sequenced with immunoSEQ multiplex PCR; TCRdb's copy has only in-frame clones and lacks some. This sample has 6,000 to 7,000 clones, with 70% to 80% found just once. Comment on this clone: Its antigen is unidentified.

Germline V CDR1 and CDR2: SGHTA, FQGNSA. V lost 1 base and J lost 2; bases outside the gene matches: 7. This CDR3 region has 16 residues. This clonotype was obtained from a woman aged 45-59 years in good health. The sequenced sample consisted of CD8+ T cells sorted from blood. The chain carries TRBV7-2 and TRBJ2-7; TRBD2 matches 8 bases. The chain's CDR3 is CASSLDGAGLAYEQYF. CDR3 in DNA: TGTGCCAGCAGCTTAGATGGTGCGGGACTAGCCTACGAGCAGTACTTC.